These 12 T cell receptor beta chains came from one sample sequenced in a study of CD8+ T cells in alopecia areata. Extracted RNA was reverse transcribed, and the resulting cDNA served as sequencing template. Some clones are missing from TCRdb's copy, which holds only in-frame ones; the method was immunoSEQ multiplex PCR. The profile shows roughly 180,000 clones, roughly 60% of them singletons. The sample consisted of CD4+ T cells sorted from blood, taken at week 0. The receptors come from a human donor with alopecia areata.

The rearrangement links TRBV6-5 to TRBJ1-1; D unresolved. The CDR3 has 14 amino acids. Trimming left V 5 bases short and J 1 base short, with 11 bases between. Per the germline V gene, CDR1 is MNHEY and CDR2 is SVGAGI. The CDR3 spells CASSAWTENTEAFF. In DNA form, the CDR3 reads TGTGCCAGCAGTGCCTGGACGGAGAACACTGAAGCTTTCTTT.

V usage is TRBV30 and J usage is TRBJ2-1, with 8 bases lining up with TRBD2. The CDR3 runs 14 residues. V shed 0 bases and J 9 bases; nucleotides not matched to a gene: 7. Germline V gene data show CDR1 as GTSNPN and CDR2 as SVGIG (reference sequence). The CDR3 nucleotides read TGTGCCTGGAGTGTAGGGACTAGGATAGGTGAGCAGTTCTTC. Protein sequence: CAWSVGTRIGEQFF.

Only one count was recorded for this clone. The V gene is TRBV6-5, the J gene TRBJ2-2, with 7 bases matching TRBD2. The CDR3 covers 14 residues. J gave up 8 bases and V 5 bases, and 8 bases lay outside the gene matches. From germline, CDR1 is MNHEY and CDR2 SVGAGI. CDR3 protein: CASSGTMVPGELFF. In nucleotides, the CDR3 is TGTGCCAGCAGTGGGACTATGGTACCTGGGGAGCTGTTTTTT.

The J gene is TRBJ2-2, the V gene TRBV29-1; no firm D call. Germline V CDR1 and CDR2: SQVTM, ANQGSEA. The CDR3 extends over 12 amino acids. Trimming shortened V by 6 bases and J by 7 bases, and 12 bases separated the two germline ends. CDR3 region: CSVSLGVGELFF. CDR3 DNA sequence: TGCAGCGTCTCCCTTGGAGTCGGGGAGCTGTTTTTT.

The chain uses TRBV13 and TRBJ1-1; 10 nucleotides align to TRBD1. The length of the CDR3 is 15 residues. Germline values: CDR1 PRHDT, CDR2 FYEKMQ (reference sequence). With V trimmed by 5 bases and J by 5 bases, 8 bases remained unmatched. The CDR3 DNA reads as TGTGCCAGCAGCCCCCGGGACAGGGGAGTTACTGAAGCTTTCTTT. Protein: CASSPRDRGVTEAFF.

The chain links TRBV11-3 to TRBJ1-6; 7 bases match TRBD1. CDR3 length: 15 amino acids. The germline CDR1 and CDR2 sequences are SGHNT and YENEEA. Trimming cost V 5 bases and J 12 bases; bases outside gene matches: 13. CDR3 sequence: CASSHRGTEREPLHF. CDR3 in DNA: TGTGCCAGCAGCCACCGAGGGACAGAGAGGGAACCCCTCCACTTT.

This clone has a handful of counts. The rearrangement joins TRBV29-1 to TRBJ2-7; D ambiguous. Trimming took 4 bases from V and 2 from J, leaving 9 bases between them. CDR1 SQVTM and CDR2 ANQGSEA come from the germline V gene. This CDR3 is 12 amino acids long. DNA of the CDR3: TGCAGCGTTGTTGGCACCACCTACGAGCAGTACTTC. Translation gives CSVVGTTYEQYF.

J is TRBJ2-7 and V is TRBV5-1, with a weak D call TRBD2 (6 bases). Germline lookup yields CDR1 SGHRS and CDR2 YFSETQ. V gave up 2 bases and J gave up 3 bases, with 12 bases separating them. The CDR3 spans 14 residues. The CDR3 loop is CASSFSGPHYEQYF. The CDR3 bases are TGCGCCAGCAGCTTCAGCGGGCCTCACTACGAGCAGTACTTC. The full variable domain, in which reference TRBV5-1 and TRBJ2-7 provide the parts outside the CDR3, is KAGVTQTPRYLIKTRGQQVTLSCSPISGHRSVSWYQQTPGQGLQFLFEYFSETQRNKGNFPGRFSGRQFSNSRSEMNVSTLELGDSALYLCASSFSGPHYEQYFGPGTRLTVT.

The chain has TRBV5-1 and TRBJ1-1; maybe TRBD1 (5 bases). The V gene lost 0 bases and the J gene lost 1 base, with 13 bases spanning the gap. The CDR3 consists of 16 residues. Germline assignment: CDR1 SGHRS and CDR2 YFSETQ. DNA for the CDR3: TGCGCCAGCAGCTTGGCCGTGGGGACGGGGAACACTGAAGCTTTCTTT. Its translation is CASSLAVGTGNTEAFF.

The chain links TRBV29-1 to TRBJ2-1; D not certain. The CDR3 is 14 amino acids. V was shortened by 6 bases and J by 1 base, with 13 bases between the two germline ends. Germline CDR1 reads SQVTM; CDR2 reads ANQGSEA. The DNA for the CDR3 is TGCAGCGTCGTGGGCAGGCTATCCTACAATGAGCAGTTCTTC. This encodes CSVVGRLSYNEQFF.

V usage is TRBV6-5 and J usage is TRBJ2-7; 12 nucleotides agree with TRBD2. V shed 6 bases, J shed 6 bases, and the junction held 6 bases outside the gene matches. This CDR3 is 14 amino acids long. Per the germline V gene, CDR1 is MNHEY and CDR2 is SVGAGI. The chain's CDR3 is CASRGLAGQVEQYF. The CDR3 coding sequence is TGTGCCAGCAGAGGACTAGCGGGACAGGTCGAGCAGTACTTC.

This clone has just one count. This rearrangement joins TRBV23-1 to TRBJ1-5; weak D call: TRBD1 (5 bases). TRBV23-1 falls under the ORF class, with uncertain function. CDR3 length: 17 residues. Trimming shortened V by 3 bases and J by 5 bases, and 20 bases separated the two germline ends. The CDR3 region is CASSQRPREVQDQPQHF. In DNA, the CDR3 is TGCGCCAGCAGTCAGAGACCCAGGGAGGTTCAGGATCAGCCCCAGCATTTT.